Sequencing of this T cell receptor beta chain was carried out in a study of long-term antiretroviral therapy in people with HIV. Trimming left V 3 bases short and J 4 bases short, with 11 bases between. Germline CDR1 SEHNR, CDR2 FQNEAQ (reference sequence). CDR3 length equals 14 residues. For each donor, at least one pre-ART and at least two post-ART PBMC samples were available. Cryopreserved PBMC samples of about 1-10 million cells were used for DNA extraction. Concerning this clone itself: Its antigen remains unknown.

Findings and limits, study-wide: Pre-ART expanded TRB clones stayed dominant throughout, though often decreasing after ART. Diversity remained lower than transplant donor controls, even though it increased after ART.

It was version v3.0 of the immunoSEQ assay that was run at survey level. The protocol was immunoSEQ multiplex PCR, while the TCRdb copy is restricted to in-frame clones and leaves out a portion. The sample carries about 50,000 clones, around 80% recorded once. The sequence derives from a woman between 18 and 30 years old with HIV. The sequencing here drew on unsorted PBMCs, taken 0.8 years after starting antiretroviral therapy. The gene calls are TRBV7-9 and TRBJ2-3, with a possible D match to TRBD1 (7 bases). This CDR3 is CASSFDRDSDTQYF. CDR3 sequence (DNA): TGTGCCAGCAGCTTCGACAGGGACTCAGATACGCAGTATTTT.